The T cell receptor (beta chain) under discussion was sequenced for a study of beta chain features in type 1 diabetes. Regarding the study as a whole: Significant though moderate, a shortening of TCRB CDR3s appeared in all four CD4+ subsets of Type 1 diabetes patients. The naive, central memory and Treg TCRB repertoires showed an apparent similarity that was greater among patients than among healthy donors.

V lost 1 base, J lost 6 bases, and 11 bases lay in between. The germline gives CDR1 SGHAT, CDR2 FQDESV (reference sequence). This CDR3 is built from 14 residues. Sequenced material consisted of expressed TCRB transcripts (all of the isolated RNA was reverse transcribed). Clones were sequenced by immunoSEQ multiplex PCR, and TCRdb holds only the in-frame ones, with some missing. The sample contains fewer than 900,000 clones, 15% to 20% of which appear only once. Each sorted fraction was over 95% pure. To note about this clone: The antigen is not known.

The sequence derives from a woman between 18 and 29 years old in good health. Sequencing was performed on naive CD4+ T cells from blood. The chain uses TRBV11-1 and TRBJ2-3; D uncertain. CDR3 bases: TGTGCCAGCAGCTTAGTATATTCGCGGGATACGCAGTATTTT. It translates to CASSLVYSRDTQYF.